Sequencing of this T cell receptor beta chain was carried out in a study of T-cell memory formation after mild COVID-19. Study summary: Each donor largely had its own TCR clusters.

Concerning this clonotype itself: Its target is not known.

Whole-study findings and limits: Of the contracting clones, CD4+ ones lay mainly in CM and EM, and CD8+ ones in EMRA.

TCRdb re-called the 5' RACE reads with MiXCR, one entry per CDR3 protein. The sample lists 540,000 or so distinct CDR3 sequences, over 20% occurring once. The germline CDR1 and CDR2 sequences are DFQATT and SNEGSKA (reference sequence). V shed 3 bases and J shed 8 bases, with 17 bases lying between them. This CDR3 region has 14 residues. The TCR comes from an adult woman who had mild COVID-19 (a few samples of this study predate the infection). Cell type and time point are not known. The sequencing sample was made of PBMCs or a T cell subset sorted from them (not recorded which). This chain joins TRBV20-1 and TRBJ2-1, with TRBD2 as a possible D gene (5 bases). This CDR3 reads CSASTGPSRDEQFF. In DNA form, the CDR3 reads TGCAGTGCTAGCACCGGACCCTCGAGGGATGAGCAGTTCTTC.